The 14 T cell receptor beta chains in this list originate from one sample, sequenced in a study of breast tumors, draining lymph nodes, adjacent tissues. Each CDR3 protein is one row after TCRdb ran MiXCR on the multiplex PCR reads. Of 150,000 to 200,000 distinct CDR3 sequences listed, about 33% were seen once; the top ten hold 3% to 4%. Axillary draining lymph nodes of breast cancer patients supplied the node samples. What was sequenced was axillary lymph node tissue. The receptors stem from a female donor with breast cancer. Some clones in this sample may be carry-over from other donors' samples.

Regarding this clonotype: One base away lies a much larger clone, so this may be a sequencing read error. The chain recombines TRBV9 with TRBJ1-2; weak D call: TRBD1 (5 bases). This CDR3 region has 14 residues. Looked up from germline, CDR1 is SGDLS and CDR2 is YYNGEE. Between the trimmed V and J ends, which lost 3 bases and 2 bases, there was a span of 11 bases. Here the CDR3 reads CASSGGAGNYGYTF. CDR3 bases: TGTGCCAGCAGCGGGGGTGCAGGGAACTATGGCTACACCTTC.

A word on this clonotype: A single base separates this from a much larger clone, so it may be a read error. The chain combines TRBV20-1 with TRBJ2-1, with D uncertain. CDR3 size: 12 residues. In germline, CDR1 is DFQATT, CDR2 SNEGSKA (reference sequence). CDR3 amino acids: CSARRGYNEPFF. For the CDR3, the DNA is TGCAGTGCCCGACGCGGATACAATGAGCCGTTCTTC.

This chain links TRBV14 with TRBJ2-7; 16 nucleotides match TRBD2. With 5 bases clipped from V and 9 bases from J, the junction kept 7 bases outside the gene matches. The CDR3 has 15 residues. Germline V CDR1 and CDR2: SGHDN, FVKESK. CDR3 DNA: TGTGCCAGCAGCGGGACTAGCGGGGGGGCGAGCGGGCAGTACTTC. It yields the protein CASSGTSGGASGQYF.

CDR3 coding DNA: TGTGCCAGCAGCGCACCAAGCAATAGGGATGAAGCTTTCTTT. Translated: CASSAPSNRDEAFF. The chain carries TRBV6-2 or TRBV6-3 and TRBJ1-1; D remains unclear. Germline V gives CDR1 MNHEY, CDR2 SVGEGT. This CDR3 is built from 14 residues. With 6 bases removed from V and 7 bases from J, the gap between germline ends came to 18 bases.

This clonotype showed up many times. The chain is built from TRBV5-1 and TRBJ1-6; tentative D call: TRBD1 (6 bases). This CDR3 comprises 14 residues. CDR1 is SGHRS and CDR2 is YFSETQ in the germline V gene. V was shortened by 4 bases and J by 9 bases, with 14 bases between the two germline ends. This chain's CDR3 is CASSVDRTLSPLHF. CDR3 in DNA: TGCGCCAGCAGCGTTGACAGGACCCTTTCACCCCTCCACTTT. The full variable domain, rest sourced from reference TRBV5-1 and TRBJ1-6, is KAGVTQTPRYLIKTRGQQVTLSCSPISGHRSVSWYQQTPGQGLQFLFEYFSETQRNKGNFPGRFSGRQFSNSRSEMNVSTLELGDSALYLCASSVDRTLSPLHFGNGTRLTVT.

This clonotype was seen repeatedly, ten times or more. This chain joins TRBV19 and TRBJ2-7; D perhaps matches TRBD2 (5 bases). The CDR3 is 15 residues long. CDR1 is LNHDA, CDR2 SQIVND, per germline (reference sequence). Trimming took 3 bases from V and 0 from J, leaving 12 bases between them. The CDR3 spells CASSIGSGSSYEQYF. The CDR3 DNA is TGTGCCAGTAGTATCGGCAGCGGTAGCTCCTACGAGCAGTACTTC. Filled out from reference TRBV19 and TRBJ2-7, the complete variable domain reads DGGITQSPKYLFRKEGQNVTLSCEQNLNHDAMYWYRQDPGQGLRLIYYSQIVNDFQKGDIAEGYSVSREKKESFPLTVTSAQKNPTAFYLCASSIGSGSSYEQYFGPGTRLTVT.

This clonotype was counted many times. This rearrangement joins TRBV6-1 to TRBJ2-2; possibly TRBD2 for D (6 bases). Germline CDR1 reads MNHNS; CDR2 reads SASEGT. The CDR3 is 16 residues long. Trimming left V 1 base short and J 5 bases short, with 14 bases between. This CDR3 is CASSEGPGLKTGELFF. The CDR3 DNA is TGTGCCAGCAGTGAAGGCCCGGGACTGAAGACCGGGGAGCTGTTTTTT.

This clonotype was observed many times. The chain links TRBV2 to TRBJ2-3; TRBD2 might be the D (5 bases). Germline loops: CDR1 SNHLY, CDR2 FYNNEI. Trimming left V 0 bases short and J 4 bases short, with 14 bases between. The CDR3 length is 16 residues. The CDR3 is CASSEAGAGVPDTQYF. Here the CDR3 DNA reads TGTGCCAGCAGTGAAGCGGGCGCGGGCGTACCAGATACGCAGTATTTT.

The rearrangement links TRBV20-1 to TRBJ1-5; no clear D gene. Per the germline V gene, CDR1 is DFQATT and CDR2 is SNEGSKA (reference sequence). V was cut by 6 bases and J by 4 bases, with 19 bases left in between. The CDR3 has 15 amino acids. The CDR3 spells CSADSGEQGNQPQHF. In DNA form, the CDR3 reads TGCAGTGCGGATAGCGGGGAGCAAGGGAATCAGCCCCAGCATTTT.

This clonotype was seen at least ten times. The genes are TRBV24-1 and TRBJ2-1; 10 bases match TRBD2. V gave up 0 bases and J gave up 3 bases; unmatched junction bases: 10. Per the germline V gene, CDR1 is KGHDR and CDR2 is SFDVKD. The CDR3 is made up of 19 amino acids. The CDR3 here is CATSDLSAGGTSSYNEQFF. CDR3 sequence (DNA): TGTGCCACCAGTGATTTGTCAGCGGGAGGGACCTCTAGCTACAATGAGCAGTTCTTC.

CDR3 DNA: TGTGCCAGCAACCCTAGCGGGGGGGCGCGGGAGACCCAGTACTTC. The encoded protein is CASNPSGGARETQYF. V usage is TRBV11-2 and J usage is TRBJ2-5; 12 bases map to TRBD2. Per germline, CDR1 SGHAT and CDR2 FQNNGV. This CDR3 region has 15 residues. V lost 7 bases and J lost 5; bases outside the gene matches: 8.

The chain recombines TRBV7-9 with TRBJ1-3, with TRBD1 as a possible D gene (5 bases). Deletions cut 5 bases from V and 5 bases from J, with 19 bases between. Germline CDR1 is SEHNR and CDR2 is FQNEAQ (reference sequence). The CDR3 extends over 16 amino acids. The chain's CDR3 is CASSQGWTPIRNTIYF. CDR3 DNA: TGTGCCAGCAGCCAGGGATGGACGCCTATTCGAAACACCATATATTTT. Combining the CDR3 with reference TRBV7-9 and TRBJ1-3 gives the whole variable domain DTGVSQNPRHKITKRGQNVTFRCDPISEHNRLYWYRQTLGQGPEFLTYFQNEAQLEKSRLLSDRFSAERPKGSFSTLEIQRTEQGDSAMYLCASSQGWTPIRNTIYFGEGSWLTVV.

Ten or more counts support this clonotype. V usage is TRBV6-5 and J usage is TRBJ2-6; 9 bases align to TRBD1. The CDR3 runs 15 residues. Germline values: CDR1 MNHEY, CDR2 SVGAGI. After removal of 5 bases from V and 9 bases from J, the junction contained 8 bases not matched to a gene. CDR3: CASSQDRGKGNVLTF. The CDR3 region has the DNA TGTGCCAGCAGTCAGGACAGGGGAAAAGGCAACGTCCTGACTTTC.

This clonotype was counted between two and nine times. The rearrangement links TRBV4-3 to TRBJ1-1; D remains unclear. The CDR3 runs to 17 residues. V lost 1 base, J lost 1 base, and 16 bases lay in between. From germline, CDR1 is LGHNA and CDR2 YSLEER. CDR3 region: CASSQVEGAYENTEAFF. The CDR3, as DNA: TGCGCCAGCAGCCAAGTGGAGGGCGCATATGAGAACACTGAAGCTTTCTTT.